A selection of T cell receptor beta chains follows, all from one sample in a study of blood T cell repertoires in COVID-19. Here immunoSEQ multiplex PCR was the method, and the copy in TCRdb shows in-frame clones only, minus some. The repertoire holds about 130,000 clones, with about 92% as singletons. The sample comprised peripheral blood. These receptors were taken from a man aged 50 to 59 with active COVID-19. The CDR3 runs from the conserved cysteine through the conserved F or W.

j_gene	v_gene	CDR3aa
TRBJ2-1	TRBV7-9	CASSLERDNEQFF
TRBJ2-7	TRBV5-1	CASSLSGEAYEQYF
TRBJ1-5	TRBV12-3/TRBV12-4	CASSLKGNQPQHF
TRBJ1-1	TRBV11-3	CASSLRGQVITEAFF
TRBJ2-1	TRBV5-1	CASSLTSGTSEYNEQFF
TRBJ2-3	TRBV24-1	CATSDSGTTDTQYF
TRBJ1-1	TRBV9	CASSPMTGLRDTEAFF
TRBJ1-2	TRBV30	CAWSVLGGGDGYGYTF
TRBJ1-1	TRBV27	CATGTGTEAFF
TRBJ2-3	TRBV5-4	CASSLRAGNTDTQYF
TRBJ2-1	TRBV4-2	CASSQSGLAGGEQFF
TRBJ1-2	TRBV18	CASSPQPTSSANYGYTF
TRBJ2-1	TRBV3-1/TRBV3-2	CASSQGGVWRGGRNEQFF
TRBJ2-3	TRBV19	CASSIDPRGRFTDTQYF
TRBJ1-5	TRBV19	CASDTGGVQPQHF
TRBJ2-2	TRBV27	CASSFAQGNTGELFF
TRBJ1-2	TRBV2	CASTDPQGGNYGYTF
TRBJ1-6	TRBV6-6	CASSYSTERGKSPLHF
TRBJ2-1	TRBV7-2	CASSLVGLAQFF
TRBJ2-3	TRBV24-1	CATSSSGILDTQYF
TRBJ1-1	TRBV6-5	CASSYGTNTEAFF
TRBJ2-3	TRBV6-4	CASSALAGGPDTQYF
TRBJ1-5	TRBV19	CASSTQENQPQHF
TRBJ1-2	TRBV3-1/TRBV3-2	CASSKNPGGSPANYGYTF
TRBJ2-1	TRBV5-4	CASSFRTSGNNEQFF
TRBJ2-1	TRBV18	CASSPGEIIYNEQFF
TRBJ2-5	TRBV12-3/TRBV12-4	CASSLVRRETQYF
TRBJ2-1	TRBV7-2	CASSVFPARDNLRREQFF
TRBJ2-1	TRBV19	CASSTRLSHNEQFF
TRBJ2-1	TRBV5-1	CASSRWPGQGNNEQFF
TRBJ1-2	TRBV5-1	CASSTTGADYGYTF
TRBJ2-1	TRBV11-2	CASSLLRLADYNEQFF
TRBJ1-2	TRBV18	CASSDGRGYGYTF
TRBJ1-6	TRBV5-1	CASSLAPDRGDSPLHF
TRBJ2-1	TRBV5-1	CASSSAGTSGSKAAEQFF
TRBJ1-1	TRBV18	CASSPGLENTEAFF
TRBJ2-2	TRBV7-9	CASSLASGANTGELFF
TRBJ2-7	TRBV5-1	CASSQMDRVDEQYF
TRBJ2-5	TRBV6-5	CASRDGGRQETQYF
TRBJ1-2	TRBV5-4	CASSLTTGHGYTF
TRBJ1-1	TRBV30	CAWSRDRVNTEAFF